Listed here is a single T cell receptor (beta chain). What it binds is not known. The data were obtained in a study of T and B cells in COVID-19 patients. Across the study: Blood was sampled from COVID-19 patients who were either actively infected or recovered. The recovered patients had mostly mild to moderate COVID-19 with outpatient management. Median age was approximately 34 years in the recovered cohort and around 67 years in the active-infection cohort.

BIOMED2 TRB-A/B primer pools were used in multiplex TRB PCR. MiXCR was run by TCRdb on the multiplex PCR reads, yielding one entry per CDR3 protein. The data contain around 8,000 distinct CDR3 sequences, roughly 25% of them singletons. Blood genomic DNA input for TRB amplification was about 250-550 ng. Study-level results: No sequencing was yet done of CD4+, regulatory or CD8+ subsets, or of SARS-CoV-2-responsive or tetramer+ sorted cells.

V was clipped by 4 bases and J by 0 bases; unmatched bases: 4. CDR1 SEHNR and CDR2 FQNEAQ come from the germline V gene (reference sequence). This CDR3 comprises 15 residues. Sequencing input: blood. The chain combines TRBV7-9 with TRBJ1-1, with TRBD1 identical over 8 bases. The TCR comes from a human donor with active COVID-19. The CDR3 sequence is CASSSAGGLNTEAFF. CDR3 DNA: TGTGCCAGCAGCTCCGCAGGGGGCCTGAACACTGAAGCTTTCTTT.